This note documents a single T cell receptor beta chain sequence. Antigen specificity is unknown. The sample belongs to a study of Graves' ophthalmopathy and Graves' hyperthyroidism. Scientists amplified the TCR beta CDR3 regions from RNA transcripts. The authors performed first-round RT-PCR with HTBI primers and then a second-round multiplex PCR. A single record per CDR3 protein comes from TCRdb applying MiXCR to the multiplex PCR reads. The sample shows approximately 160,000 distinct CDR3 sequences, about two fifths of them seen only once. Study observations and caveats: Separation of ophthalmopathy from stable hyperthyroidism was achieved by a 13-signature model, at approximately 90% sensitivity and approximately 81% specificity.

V was pared by 2 bases and J by 3 bases, with 6 bases of the junction left unmatched. The CDR3 is 16 amino acids. The germline gives CDR1 SGHAT, CDR2 FQNNGV. This sequence was found in a man between 25 and 39 years old with Graves' ophthalmopathy. The rearrangement uses TRBV11-2 and TRBJ2-5; 10 positions match TRBD2. Sequencing was carried out using peripheral blood. CDR3: CASSLIAGGSEETQYF. CDR3 in DNA: TGTGCCAGCAGCTTAATAGCGGGGGGCTCTGAAGAGACCCAGTACTTC.